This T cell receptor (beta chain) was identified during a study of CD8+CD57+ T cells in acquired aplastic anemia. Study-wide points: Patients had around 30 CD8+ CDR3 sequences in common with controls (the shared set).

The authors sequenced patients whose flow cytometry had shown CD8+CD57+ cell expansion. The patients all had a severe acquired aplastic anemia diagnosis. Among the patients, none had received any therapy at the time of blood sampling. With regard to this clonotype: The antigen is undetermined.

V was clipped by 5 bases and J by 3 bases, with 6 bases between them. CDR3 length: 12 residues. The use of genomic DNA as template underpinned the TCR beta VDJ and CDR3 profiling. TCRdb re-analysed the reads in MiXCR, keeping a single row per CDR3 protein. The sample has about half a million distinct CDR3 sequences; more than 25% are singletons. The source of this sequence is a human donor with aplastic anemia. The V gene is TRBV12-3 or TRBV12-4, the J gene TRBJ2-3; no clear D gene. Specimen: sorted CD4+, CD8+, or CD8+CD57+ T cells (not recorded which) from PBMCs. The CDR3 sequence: CASSQKTDTQYF. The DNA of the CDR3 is TGTGCCAGCAGTCAAAAAACAGATACGCAGTATTTT.